The rows below give T cell receptor beta chains drawn from one sample of a study of cytomegalovirus exposure and HLA in healthy donors. Sequencing used immunoSEQ multiplex PCR; TCRdb keeps in-frame clones, though not all of them. The sample has roughly 140,000 clones, roughly four fifths seen once. The sequencing input was PBMCs. The receptors originated from a man aged 35-49 years in good health and CMV-seropositive. The CDR3 runs from the conserved cysteine through the conserved F or W.

V	J	CDR3
TRBV10-3	TRBJ2-3	CAISGGLLAGVTDTQYF
TRBV7-9	TRBJ2-5	CASSLIGIAGALQETQYF
TRBV5-4	TRBJ2-1	CASSLRGMTGGPPAEQFF
TRBV7-9	TRBJ1-5	CSSSLGQGFSNQPQHF
TRBV4-1	TRBJ1-5	CASSRQPVTGFYQPQHF
TRBV5-1	TRBJ1-5	CASARDSSNQPQHF
TRBV9	TRBJ2-1	CASSTQGGARNEQFF
TRBV18	TRBJ1-6	CASSPRGRNSPLHF
TRBV9	TRBJ2-7	CASSRLGTGGNEQYF
TRBV30	TRBJ2-1	CAWSPSGYNEQFF
TRBV20-1	TRBJ1-1	CSARSGTVAFF
TRBV6-1	TRBJ2-1	CASTRDYNEQFF
TRBV2	TRBJ1-3	CASKGRSGNTIYF
TRBV6-6	TRBJ2-5	CASIGREGPETQYF
TRBV7-2	TRBJ2-5	CASSLASRSPGGTQYF
TRBV2	TRBJ2-1	CASSGYRQKKTEGNEQFF
TRBV4-1	TRBJ1-3	CASSQATGSSGNTIYF
TRBV19	TRBJ1-5	CASRALRTGDQPQHF
TRBV13	TRBJ2-1	CASSLDGGTYNEQFF
TRBV19	TRBJ1-2	CAARGSEYGYTF
TRBV2	TRBJ2-5	CASKDWEGVVETQYF
TRBV5-1	TRBJ1-2	CASSLAGGISGYTF
TRBV7-8	TRBJ2-1	CACSWGTSETNEQFF
TRBV11-2	TRBJ2-3	CASSQMWGNTDTQYF
TRBV5-6	TRBJ2-7	CASSFGLRGTYEQYF
TRBV9	.	CASSVGGSYEQYF
TRBV5-4	TRBJ2-3	CASSRDSTDTQYF
TRBV10-3	TRBJ1-1	CATTGALNTEAFF
TRBV30	TRBJ2-3	CAWSVLPTNTQYF
TRBV2	TRBJ1-1	CASSDEGNTEAFF
TRBV29-1	TRBJ1-2	CSVEEHSENNYGYTF
TRBV6-5	TRBJ1-5	CASRGTQGGQPQHF
TRBV5-1	TRBJ2-1	CASSPGLAGGQLGEQFF
TRBV5-8	TRBJ1-5	CASSGGSIIGNQPQHF
TRBV5-5	TRBJ1-3	CASRALAGNTIYF
TRBV27	TRBJ1-5	CASSRDLRNQPQHF
TRBV14	TRBJ1-1	CASSQTLAGRNTEAFF
TRBV19	TRBJ2-3	CASTRGGSTDTQYF
TRBV19	TRBJ1-1	CASRTGWHTEAFF
TRBV9	TRBJ2-6	CASSVAGGPGANVLTF
TRBV9	TRBJ2-7	CASSVGVGLLSYEQYF
TRBV5-1	TRBJ2-3	CASSFRQVSDTQYF
TRBV10-3	TRBJ1-5	CAISTGTGGVRQPQHF
TRBV6-6	TRBJ2-1	CASSYWNRADEQFF
TRBV11-2	TRBJ2-2	CASSLYGLDTGELFF
TRBV19	TRBJ2-7	CASRFGGQGVYEQYF
TRBV19	TRBJ2-1	CASSIPAGLAGGVEQFF
TRBV30	TRBJ1-3	CAWSVYQGLSGNTIYF
TRBV5-8	TRBJ1-4	CASSTPGQGAAEKLFF
TRBV5-1	TRBJ2-3	CASSLGSNRQDTQYF
TRBV6-5	TRBJ2-1	CASSYGVAAYNEQFF
TRBV12-1	TRBJ1-1	CASSPGDRAMENTEAFF
TRBV5-1	TRBJ1-1	CASSADRATEAFF
TRBV5-1	TRBJ2-2	CASSLVAGDLTGELFF
TRBV5-5	TRBJ1-1	CASSPRDRRITNTEAFF